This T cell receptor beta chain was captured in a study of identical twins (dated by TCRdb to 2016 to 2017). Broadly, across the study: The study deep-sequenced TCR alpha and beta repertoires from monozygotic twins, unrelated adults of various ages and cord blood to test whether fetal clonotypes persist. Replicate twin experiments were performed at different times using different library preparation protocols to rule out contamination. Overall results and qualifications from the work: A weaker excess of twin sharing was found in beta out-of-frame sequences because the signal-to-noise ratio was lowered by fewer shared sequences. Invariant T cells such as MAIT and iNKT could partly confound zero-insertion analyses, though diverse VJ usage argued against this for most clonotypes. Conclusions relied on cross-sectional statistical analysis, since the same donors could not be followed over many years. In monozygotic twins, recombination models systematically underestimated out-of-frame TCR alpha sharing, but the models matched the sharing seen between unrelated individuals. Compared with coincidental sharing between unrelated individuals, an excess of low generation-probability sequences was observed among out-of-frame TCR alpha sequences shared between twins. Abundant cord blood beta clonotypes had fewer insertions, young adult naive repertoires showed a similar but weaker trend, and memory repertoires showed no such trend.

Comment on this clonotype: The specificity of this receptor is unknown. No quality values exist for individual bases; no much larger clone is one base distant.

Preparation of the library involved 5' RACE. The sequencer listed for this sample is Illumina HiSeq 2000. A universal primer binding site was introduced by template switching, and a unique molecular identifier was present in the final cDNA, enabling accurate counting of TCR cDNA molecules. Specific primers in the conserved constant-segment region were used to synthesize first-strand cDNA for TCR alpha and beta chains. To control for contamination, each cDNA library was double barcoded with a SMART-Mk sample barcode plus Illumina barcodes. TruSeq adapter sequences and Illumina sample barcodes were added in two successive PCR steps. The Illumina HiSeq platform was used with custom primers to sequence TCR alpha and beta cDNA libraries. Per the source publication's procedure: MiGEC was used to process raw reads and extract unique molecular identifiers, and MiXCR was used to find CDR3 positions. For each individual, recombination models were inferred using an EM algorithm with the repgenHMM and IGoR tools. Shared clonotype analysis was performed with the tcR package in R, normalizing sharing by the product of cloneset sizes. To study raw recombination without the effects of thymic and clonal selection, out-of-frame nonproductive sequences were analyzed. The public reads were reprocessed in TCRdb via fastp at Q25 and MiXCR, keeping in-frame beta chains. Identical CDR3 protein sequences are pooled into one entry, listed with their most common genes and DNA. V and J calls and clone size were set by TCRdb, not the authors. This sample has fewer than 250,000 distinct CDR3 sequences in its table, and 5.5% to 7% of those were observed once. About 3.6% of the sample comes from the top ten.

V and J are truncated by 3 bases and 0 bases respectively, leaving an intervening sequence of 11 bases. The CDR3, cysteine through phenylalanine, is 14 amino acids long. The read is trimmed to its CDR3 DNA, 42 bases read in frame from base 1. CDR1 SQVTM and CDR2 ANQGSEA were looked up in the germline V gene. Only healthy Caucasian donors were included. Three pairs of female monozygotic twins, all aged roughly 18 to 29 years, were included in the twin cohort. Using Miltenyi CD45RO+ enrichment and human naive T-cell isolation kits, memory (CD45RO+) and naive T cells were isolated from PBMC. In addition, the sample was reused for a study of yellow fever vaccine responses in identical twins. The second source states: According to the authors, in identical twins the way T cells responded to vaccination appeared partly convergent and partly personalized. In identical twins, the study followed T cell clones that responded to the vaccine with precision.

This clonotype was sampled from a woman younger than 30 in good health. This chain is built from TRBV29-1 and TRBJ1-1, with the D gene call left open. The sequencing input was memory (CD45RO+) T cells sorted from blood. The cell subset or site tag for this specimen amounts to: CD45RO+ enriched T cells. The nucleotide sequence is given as TGCAGCGTTGAGAGGCCAGGCCTGAACACTGAAGCTTTCTTT. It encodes CSVERPGLNTEAFF.